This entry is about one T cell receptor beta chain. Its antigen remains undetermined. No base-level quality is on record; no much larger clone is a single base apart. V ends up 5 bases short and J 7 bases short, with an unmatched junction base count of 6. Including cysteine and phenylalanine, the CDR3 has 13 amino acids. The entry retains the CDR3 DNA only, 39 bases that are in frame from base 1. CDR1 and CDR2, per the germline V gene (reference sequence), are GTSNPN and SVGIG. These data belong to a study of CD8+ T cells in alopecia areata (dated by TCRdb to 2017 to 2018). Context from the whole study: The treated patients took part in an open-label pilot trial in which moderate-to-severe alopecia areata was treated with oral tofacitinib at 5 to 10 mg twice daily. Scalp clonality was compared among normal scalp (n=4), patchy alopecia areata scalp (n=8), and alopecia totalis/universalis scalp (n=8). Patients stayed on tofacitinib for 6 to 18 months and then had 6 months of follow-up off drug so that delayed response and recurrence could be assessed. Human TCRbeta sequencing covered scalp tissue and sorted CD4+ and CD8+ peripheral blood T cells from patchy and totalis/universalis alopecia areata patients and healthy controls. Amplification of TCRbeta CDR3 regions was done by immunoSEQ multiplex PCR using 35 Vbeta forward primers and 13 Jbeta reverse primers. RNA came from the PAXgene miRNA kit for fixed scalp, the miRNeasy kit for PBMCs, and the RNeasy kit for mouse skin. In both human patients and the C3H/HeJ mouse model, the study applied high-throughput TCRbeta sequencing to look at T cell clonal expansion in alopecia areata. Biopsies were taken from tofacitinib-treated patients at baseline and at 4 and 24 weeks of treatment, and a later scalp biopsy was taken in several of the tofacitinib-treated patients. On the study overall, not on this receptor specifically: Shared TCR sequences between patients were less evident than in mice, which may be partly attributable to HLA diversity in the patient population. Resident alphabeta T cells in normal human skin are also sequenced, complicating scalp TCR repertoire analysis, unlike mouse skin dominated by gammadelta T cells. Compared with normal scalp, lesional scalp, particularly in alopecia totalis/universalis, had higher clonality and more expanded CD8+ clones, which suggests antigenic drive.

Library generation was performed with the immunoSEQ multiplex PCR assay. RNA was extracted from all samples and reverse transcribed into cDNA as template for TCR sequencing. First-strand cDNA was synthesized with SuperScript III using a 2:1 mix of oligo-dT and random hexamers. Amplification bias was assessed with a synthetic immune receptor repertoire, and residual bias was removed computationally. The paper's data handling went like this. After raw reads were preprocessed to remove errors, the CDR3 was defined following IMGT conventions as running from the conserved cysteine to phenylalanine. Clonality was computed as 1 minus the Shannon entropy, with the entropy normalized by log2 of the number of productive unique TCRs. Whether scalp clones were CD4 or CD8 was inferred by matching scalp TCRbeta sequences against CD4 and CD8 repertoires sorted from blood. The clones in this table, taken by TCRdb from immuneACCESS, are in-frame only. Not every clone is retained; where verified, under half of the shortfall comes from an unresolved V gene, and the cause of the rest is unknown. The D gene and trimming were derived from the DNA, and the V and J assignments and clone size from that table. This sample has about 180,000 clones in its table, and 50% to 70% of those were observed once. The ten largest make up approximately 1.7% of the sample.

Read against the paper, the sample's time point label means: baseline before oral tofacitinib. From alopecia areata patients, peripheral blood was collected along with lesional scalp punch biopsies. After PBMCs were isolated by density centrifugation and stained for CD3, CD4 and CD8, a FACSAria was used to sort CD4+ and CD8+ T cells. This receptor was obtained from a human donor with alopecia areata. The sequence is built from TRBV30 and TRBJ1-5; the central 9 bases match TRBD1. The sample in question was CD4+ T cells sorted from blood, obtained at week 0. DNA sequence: TGTGCCTGGGACAGGGGGGAAACACAGCCCCAGCATTTT. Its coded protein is CAWDRGETQPQHF.